The 10 T cell receptor beta chains presented below share a single source sample, sequenced in a study of patients and donors after allogeneic stem cell transplantation. TCRdb reprocessed the RT-PCR reads with MiXCR, giving one entry per CDR3 protein. There are some 960,000 distinct CDR3 sequences in the sample; roughly 18% occur only once, and roughly 6% lies in the top ten. The sequencing input was blood, either unsorted or a sorted T cell fraction (not recorded which). The source of these receptors is a human donor who was either an allogeneic HSCT recipient or a stem cell or donor lymphocyte infusion donor (not recorded which). It is not recorded whose cells these are; they may come from a transplant donor.

The sample holds a few counts of this clonotype. The chain recombines TRBV6-5 with TRBJ2-2; 10 nucleotides match TRBD1. Germline trimming cut 2 bases from V and 7 bases from J; bases unmatched to any gene: 7. Germline-derived CDR1 and CDR2 are MNHEY and SVGAGI. The CDR3 contains 16 residues. In DNA form, the CDR3 reads TGTGCCAGCAGTTACGGGACAGGGGTAGTGGACGGGGAGCTGTTTTTT. This gives the protein CASSYGTGVVDGELFF.

The J gene is TRBJ2-3, the V gene TRBV5-1; the D gene could be TRBD1 or TRBD2 (5 bases each). Trimming removed 4 bases at V and 0 bases at J, with 12 bases between. This CDR3 is 15 amino acids long. Germline V gene sequence: CDR1 SGHRS, CDR2 YFSETQ. The CDR3 nucleotides read TGCGCCAGCAGCACCCGGGACGCTAGCACAGATACGCAGTATTTT. It encodes CASSTRDASTDTQYF.

The table lists this clonotype with a few counts. CDR3 bases: TGTGCCAGCAGTCTCCAGGGGGTACTGAACACTGAAGCTTTCTTT. Translation gives CASSLQGVLNTEAFF. The V gene is TRBV12-3 or TRBV12-4, the J gene TRBJ1-1, with 7 bases fitting TRBD1. V shed 5 bases, J shed 0 bases, and the junction held 6 bases outside the gene matches. The CDR3 extends over 15 amino acids.

This chain links TRBV7-8 with TRBJ2-1; D may match TRBD1 or TRBD2 (5 bases each). The germline V and J ends were trimmed by 3 bases and 2 bases, with 17 bases remaining between them. Germline CDR1 and CDR2: SGHVS and FQNEAQ. CDR3 size: 17 residues. The CDR3 loop is CASSFPPGRTAYNEQFF. The CDR3 region has the DNA TGTGCCAGCAGCTTCCCCCCGGGACGAACGGCCTACAATGAGCAGTTCTTC.

This clonotype was detected only a few times. The genes are TRBV5-1 and TRBJ2-3, with 7 bases lining up with TRBD1. The V segment lost 5 bases and the J segment 2 bases; nucleotides outside the gene matches: 5. Germline-derived CDR1 and CDR2 are SGHRS and YFSETQ. This CDR3 spans 14 amino acids. CDR3 sequence: CASSRDSDTDTQYF. The CDR3 DNA reads TGCGCCAGCAGTCGGGACAGCGACACAGATACGCAGTATTTT.

This chain uses TRBV6-4 with TRBJ1-5, with D perhaps TRBD1 (5 bases). Germline V gene data show CDR1 as MRHNA and CDR2 as SNTAGT. This CDR3 has 17 amino acids. The V end was cut by 2 bases, the J end by 1 base, with 15 bases between. This CDR3 reads CASSDPRGCKSNQPQHF. CDR3 nucleotides: TGTGCCAGCAGTGACCCCCGGGGCTGCAAGAGCAATCAGCCCCAGCATTTT.

This chain uses TRBV6-2 or TRBV6-3 with TRBJ2-7, with TRBD2 as a possible D gene (7 bases). The length of the CDR3 is 14 residues. Germline values: CDR1 MNHEY, CDR2 SVGEGT. Deletions cut 2 bases from V and 0 bases from J, with 8 bases between. This CDR3 is CASSYGGASYEQYF. CDR3 coding DNA: TGTGCCAGCAGTTACGGGGGGGCCTCCTACGAGCAGTACTTC.

The chain links TRBV6-5 to TRBJ2-7; D may correspond to TRBD1 or TRBD2 (5 bases each). CDR1 and CDR2 from the germline V gene are MNHEY and SVGAGI. V gave up 3 bases and J gave up 5 bases, with 8 bases separating them. This CDR3 has 12 residues. This CDR3 reads CASSYGDHEQYF. The DNA of the CDR3 is TGTGCCAGCAGTTATGGGGACCACGAGCAGTACTTC.

This clonotype was seen only a few times. This rearrangement joins TRBV20-1 to TRBJ2-2; D may match TRBD1 or TRBD2 (5 bases each). Trimming removed 0 bases at V and 5 bases at J, with 7 bases between. The germline V gene has CDR1 DFQATT and CDR2 SNEGSKA (reference sequence). The CDR3 consists of 13 residues. CDR3 coding DNA: TGCAGTGCTAGAGAGGGGGTGACCGGGGAGCTGTTTTTT. This translates into CSAREGVTGELFF.

This clonotype has only a few counts. The chain employs TRBV29-1 and TRBJ2-7, with 7 bases identical to TRBD2. V shed 4 bases and J 6 bases; nucleotides not matched to a gene: 3. Germline V CDR1 and CDR2: SQVTM, ANQGSEA. The CDR3 sequence is 11 residues long. The CDR3 is CSVGPGGEQYF. The CDR3 coding sequence is TGCAGCGTTGGACCGGGGGGCGAGCAGTACTTC.